The clone carrying this TCR beta chain has ten or more counts. From the 5' RACE reads, TCRdb called clonotypes with MiXCR, one entry per CDR3 protein. The sample yields 80,000 or so distinct CDR3 sequences, about 11% seen once. The data stem from a study of early T cells in non-severe SARS-CoV-2 infection. The CDR3 totals 14 residues. Germline values: CDR1 SGHRS, CDR2 YFSETQ. V was pared by 4 bases and J by 6 bases, with 15 bases between. The source was whole blood, collected at baseline. This clonotype was obtained from an adult who was a healthcare worker with PCR-confirmed SARS-CoV-2 infection or an uninfected control (not recorded which). The V call is TRBV5-1, the J call TRBJ2-3, with a possible D match to TRBD2 (5 bases). DNA for the CDR3: TGCGCCAGCAGCGCTAATCCCTCGGGGGATACGCAGTATTTT. It is translated as CASSANPSGDTQYF.